The clone carrying this T cell receptor (beta chain) turned up a few times. What it binds is not known. This sample is drawn from a study of identifying expanded T cells in peripheral blood. General observations from the study: Two-week clone count variance significantly increased as total template count grew. Differentially abundant clones: approximately 1.3 between replicates, just under 17 at around 14 days, around 19 at four.

Generated by immunoSEQ multiplex PCR, the TCRdb table keeps only in-frame clones and is missing some. Of roughly 63,000 clones in the sample, over 75% were seen once. Healthy donors had no documented immune events, such as infections, while sampled. This TCR came from a person aged 18 to 69 in good health. The material sequenced was blood.

The CDR3 DNA reads TGCGCCAGCAGCCAAGGACAGGGGGCCTCAGATACGCAGTATTTT. It encodes CASSQGQGASDTQYF. The chain couples TRBV4-3 to TRBJ2-3; 10 nucleotides match TRBD1. CDR1 and CDR2 from the germline V gene are LGHNA and YSLEER. The junction had 2 bases not matched to a gene; V was cut back by 1 base and J by 4 bases. This CDR3 has 15 residues.